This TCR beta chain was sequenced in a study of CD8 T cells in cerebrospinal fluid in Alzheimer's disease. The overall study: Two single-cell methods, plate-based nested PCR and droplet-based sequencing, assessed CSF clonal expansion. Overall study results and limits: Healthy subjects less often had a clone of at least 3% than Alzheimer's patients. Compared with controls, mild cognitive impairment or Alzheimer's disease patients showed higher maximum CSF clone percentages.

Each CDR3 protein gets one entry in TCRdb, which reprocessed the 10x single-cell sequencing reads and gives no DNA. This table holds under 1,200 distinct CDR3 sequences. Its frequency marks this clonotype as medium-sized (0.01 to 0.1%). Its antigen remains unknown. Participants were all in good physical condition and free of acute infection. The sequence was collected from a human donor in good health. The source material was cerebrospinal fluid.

The CDR3 reads CASSYRRGEQETQYF. The chain has TRBV7-9 and TRBJ2-5; TCRdb calls TRBD1, which cannot be checked without DNA. Looked up from germline, CDR1 is SEHNR and CDR2 is FQNEAQ (reference sequence). CDR3 size: 15 residues.